The clone carrying this T cell receptor (beta chain) was counted many times. The entry originates in a study of early T cells in non-severe SARS-CoV-2 infection. Overall study context: Chains were not paired, and sequencing was done on bulk RNA from unsorted whole blood.

Tagging with unique molecular identifiers was applied to individual cDNA molecules. From the 5' RACE reads, TCRdb called clonotypes with MiXCR, one entry per CDR3 protein. The sample comprises some 41,000 distinct CDR3 sequences, 5% to 6.5% of which are singletons, and approximately 24% rests with the top ten. With 0 bases removed from V and 6 bases from J, the gap between germline ends came to 11 bases. Per germline, CDR1 LGHNA and CDR2 YSLEER. The CDR3 loop spans 14 amino acids. The sequence was collected from an adult who was a healthcare worker with PCR-confirmed SARS-CoV-2 infection or an uninfected control (not recorded which). Specimen: whole blood. The chain is built from TRBV4-3 and TRBJ1-2; unclear D gene. CDR3 in amino acids: CASSQDEGFNGYTF. The CDR3 nucleotides read TGCGCCAGCAGCCAAGATGAGGGTTTCAATGGCTACACCTTC.